This TCR beta chain was profiled in a study of tumor-infiltrating lymphocytes in oesophageal squamous cell carcinoma. Via MiXCR, TCRdb re-called the PCR reads, giving one row per CDR3 protein. Among under 11,000 distinct CDR3 sequences listed, 60% were seen once. The CDR3 length is 12 residues. Trimming pared 6 bases from V and 3 bases from J, leaving 9 bases between. CDR1 and CDR2 from the germline V gene are ENHRY and SYGVKD. The V gene is TRBV10-3, the J gene TRBJ2-7, with D possibly TRBD1 on 6 matching bases. This receptor was identified in a female donor with esophageal squamous cell carcinoma. Sample: esophageal tumor tissue. The CDR3 DNA reads TGTGCCATCAGACAGGACAGCTACGAGCAGTACTTC. Its translation: CAIRQDSYEQYF.